What follows describes a single TCR beta chain. The germline V gene encodes CDR1 LGHNA and CDR2 YNFKEQ. CDR3 length: 16 amino acids. V trimming: 6 bases; J trimming: 1 base; junction bases outside the gene matches: 9. This record comes from a study of blood T cell repertoires in COVID-19. Study in general: Samples representing acute and convalescent COVID-19 were sourced from the United States, Italy and Spain. In each case, the material was cDNA or gDNA derived from T cells, B-cell-depleted T cells, or PBMCs.

As processed by the authors: Amplifying reference gene primers gave estimates of nucleated cell counts. Sequencing was performed with immunoSEQ multiplex PCR; in TCRdb, only in-frame clones are kept and a portion is missing. V and J calls and clone size are copied from that table; D and trimming were computed from the DNA. The sample has 170,000 or so clones, more than 85% seen once. The sample taken for sequencing was peripheral blood. The chain combines TRBV4-2 with TRBJ2-1; 7 bases align to TRBD2. The sequence was collected from a man aged 45-60 years with acute or convalescent COVID-19. In nucleotides, the CDR3 is TGTGCCAGCAGTTCCGGACTAGTCGATTCCTACAATGAGCAGTTCTTC. Translation: CASSSGLVDSYNEQFF.